This T cell receptor (beta chain) is drawn from a study of blood T cell repertoires in COVID-19. Study background: Sites across the United States, Italy and Spain contributed samples from acute and convalescent COVID-19. Sample material is recorded as cDNA or gDNA derived from T cells, B-cell-depleted T cells, or PBMCs.

As originally analysed: Researchers report that nucleated cell counts were estimated from reference gene primer amplification. Generated by immunoSEQ multiplex PCR, the TCRdb table keeps only in-frame clones and is missing some. For V, J and clone size, that table is used; D and trimming come from the DNA. The table records 130,000 or so clones, roughly 91% of them present only once. It was during active infection that Seattle patients were enrolled and then longitudinally followed. The germline gives CDR1 LNHNV, CDR2 YYDKDF (reference sequence). V trimming: 0 bases; J trimming: 5 bases; junction bases outside the gene matches: 16. CDR3 length: 20 residues.

The chain employs TRBV15 and TRBJ1-2, with 12 positions matching TRBD1. This sequence was found in a man aged 60 to 75 with COVID-19, enrolled during active disease. The sample consisted of peripheral blood. In DNA, the CDR3 is TGTGCCACCAGCAGAGATCTGCCGGGGACAGGGGGCGCCTTAGAGTATGGCTACACCTTC. Encoded protein: CATSRDLPGTGGALEYGYTF.